One and the same sample provided the 26 T cell receptor beta chains below, sequenced in a study of radiation and T cells in renal cell carcinoma. TCRdb's copy holds only in-frame clones and misses some; the assay was immunoSEQ multiplex PCR. The data show 95,000 to 150,000 clones, approximately 78% seen once. The time point is: baseline pretreatment blood. Treatment described: 15 Gy SBRT to primary tumor, nephrectomy 4 weeks later. The material sequenced was blood, taken from a patient whose treatment included radiotherapy and nephrectomy. The receptors shown here come from a woman aged 55-69 years with renal cell carcinoma.

V is TRBV4-1 and J is TRBJ1-3; 8 bases agree with TRBD1. CDR3 length equals 20 residues. Germline V gene data show CDR1 as MGHRA and CDR2 as YSYEKL. J lost 3 bases, V lost 6 bases, and 22 bases had no gene match. The CDR3: CASSFNPGTGSLGGGNTIYF. DNA for the CDR3: TGCGCCAGCAGTTTTAATCCCGGGACAGGTAGCCTCGGGGGTGGAAACACCATATATTTT.

This chain links TRBV15 with TRBJ2-7; 14 nucleotides line up with TRBD2. V lost 3 bases and J lost 4; bases outside the gene matches: 8. CDR1 and CDR2 from the germline V gene are LNHNV and YYDKDF (reference sequence). The CDR3 has 17 residues. CDR3 coding DNA: TGTGCCACCAGCAGCCCCGGGACTAGCGGGAGTTTTTACGAGCAGTACTTC. It is translated as CATSSPGTSGSFYEQYF.

Only a few counts were recorded for this clone. The genes are TRBV7-9 and TRBJ1-3; possibly TRBD1 for D (6 bases). The ends were cut back, 5 bases at V and 6 bases at J, with 14 bases in the middle. The CDR3 contains 14 residues. Germline V lookup: CDR1 SEHNR, CDR2 FQNEAQ (reference sequence). In DNA, the CDR3 is TGTGCCAGCAGCCCCCCAAACAGGGTAAACACCATATATTTT. Translation gives CASSPPNRVNTIYF.

This clone was counted only a few times. CDR3 amino acids: CASSGERGVAQPQHF. The CDR3 nucleotides read TGTGCCAGCAGTGGGGAAAGGGGGGTTGCGCAGCCCCAGCATTTT. The chain has TRBV2 and TRBJ1-5, with D possibly being TRBD1 (6 bases). The germline V and J ends were trimmed by 4 bases and 7 bases, with 17 bases remaining between them. Germline V CDR1 and CDR2: SNHLY, FYNNEI. The CDR3 contains 15 residues.

The V gene is TRBV10-2, the J gene TRBJ2-7; no reliable D call. This CDR3 is built from 17 residues. The V end lost 3 bases, the J end lost 6 bases, and 24 bases lay between the germline ends. The germline CDR1 and CDR2 sequences are WSHSY and SAAADI. The CDR3 reads CASSEFPSTLPFVEQYF. CDR3 DNA sequence: TGCGCCAGCAGTGAATTCCCGAGTACCCTCCCCTTCGTCGAGCAGTACTTC.

The chain carries TRBV6-5 and TRBJ2-3, with D maybe TRBD2 (7 bases). V lost 10 bases to trimming and J lost 4 bases, with 18 bases between them. The V gene's germline CDR1 is MNHEY and CDR2 SVGAGI. The CDR3 length is 14 residues. In nucleotides, the CDR3 is TGTGCCACCAGAAAGCCGGGGGGCGCAGATACGCAGTATTTT. The encoded protein is CATRKPGGADTQYF.

The rearrangement uses TRBV7-9 and TRBJ1-1, with TRBD1 matching over 7 bases. The CDR3 sequence is 11 residues long. Trimming took 4 bases from V and 10 from J; bases not matched to a gene: 3. From germline, CDR1 is SEHNR and CDR2 FQNEAQ (reference sequence). CDR3 residues: CASSSTGVAFF. CDR3 sequence (DNA): TGTGCCAGCAGCTCAACAGGGGTAGCTTTCTTT.

To note about this clone: An end of the junction does not agree with germline; a read error may underlie this. The same CDR3 also results from other DNA sequences found in this sample. This rearrangement joins TRBV7-7 to TRBJ1-1, with D possibly matching TRBD1 (5 bases). The CDR3 extends over 13 amino acids. CDR1 and CDR2 (germline): SSHAT, FNYEAQ (reference sequence). The CDR3 sequence is CASSLDRNTEAFF. In DNA, the CDR3 is TGTGCTAGCAGCTTAGACAGGAACACTGAAGCTTTCTTT.

The chain carries TRBV4-2 and TRBJ1-5; 7 nucleotides align to TRBD1. The CDR3 loop spans 16 amino acids. V trimming: 4 bases; J trimming: 7 bases; junction bases outside the gene matches: 13. In germline, CDR1 is LGHNA, CDR2 YNFKEQ. The CDR3 loop is CASSPYLQGGRQPQHF. Here the CDR3 DNA reads TGTGCCAGCAGCCCCTACTTGCAGGGGGGACGCCAGCCCCAGCATTTT.

This clone was seen once. The chain is built from TRBV5-4 and TRBJ1-4, with a tentative D call TRBD1 (5 bases). CDR1 is SGHNT and CDR2 is YYREEE in the germline V gene (reference sequence). The CDR3 loop spans 15 amino acids. V was clipped by 5 bases and J by 8 bases, with 19 bases between them. The CDR3 is CASSSSKGQREKLFF. CDR3 coding DNA: TGTGCCAGCAGTTCCTCCAAGGGGCAAAGAGAAAAACTGTTTTTT.

This chain uses TRBV13 with TRBJ2-2; no clear D. Germline assignment: CDR1 PRHDT and CDR2 FYEKMQ (reference sequence). The CDR3 extends over 15 amino acids. Trimming removed 0 bases at V and 0 bases at J, with 5 bases between. The CDR3 bases are TGTGCCAGCAGCTTAGGAAGCCCGAACACCGGGGAGCTGTTTTTT. As protein: CASSLGSPNTGELFF.

This chain joins TRBV5-6 and TRBJ2-7, with 8 bases lining up with TRBD1. Germline loops: CDR1 SGHDT, CDR2 YYEEEE. The V segment lost 3 bases and the J segment 2 bases; nucleotides outside the gene matches: 7. This CDR3 has 15 amino acids. The CDR3 is CASSYGQGLAYEQYF. The DNA of the CDR3 is TGTGCCAGCAGCTATGGACAGGGCCTCGCCTACGAGCAGTACTTC.

The chain recombines TRBV2 with TRBJ2-3; TRBD1 matches at 7 bases. CDR1 and CDR2 (germline): SNHLY, FYNNEI. CDR3 length: 13 amino acids. After removal of 7 bases from V and 4 bases from J, the junction contained 5 bases not matched to a gene. The CDR3 region is CASKTGLADTQYF. For the CDR3, the DNA is TGTGCCAGCAAGACAGGGCTAGCAGATACGCAGTATTTT.

This clone was observed many times. The chain recombines TRBV4-1 with TRBJ2-3, with TRBD2 identical over 8 bases. V lost 0 bases and J lost 0; bases outside the gene matches: 8. Germline CDR1 reads MGHRA; CDR2 reads YSYEKL. This CDR3 contains 18 residues. CDR3 in amino acids: CASSQDLAGGPSTDTQYF. CDR3 DNA: TGCGCCAGCAGCCAAGATCTAGCGGGTGGTCCTAGCACAGATACGCAGTATTTT.

This clone showed up just a few times. The chain has TRBV6-5 and TRBJ1-2; no definite D call. The CDR3 is made up of 15 amino acids. Germline assignment: CDR1 MNHEY and CDR2 SVGAGI. Trimming pared 2 bases from V and 4 bases from J, leaving 14 bases between. As DNA, the CDR3 is TGTGCCAGCAGTTACCATCAGGAAAATTCCTATGGCTACACCTTC. This gives the protein CASSYHQENSYGYTF.

The chain uses TRBV9 and TRBJ2-2; 8 nucleotides match TRBD1. CDR1 and CDR2 (germline): SGDLS, YYNGEE. The CDR3 consists of 14 residues. After removal of 4 bases from V and 3 bases from J, the junction contained 2 bases not matched to a gene. The CDR3 loop is CASSRDRHTGELFF. In DNA form, the CDR3 reads TGTGCCAGCAGCCGGGACAGGCACACCGGGGAGCTGTTTTTT.

The chain couples TRBV6-5 to TRBJ2-5; maybe TRBD1 (6 bases). The DNA matches TRBJ2-7 better at its end, which makes the J call doubtful. Germline V lookup: CDR1 MNHEY, CDR2 SVGAGI. CDR3 size: 15 residues. The CDR3 loop is CASSPGTRISYEQYF. CDR3 bases: TGTGCCAGCAGCCCTGGGACACGTATATCCTACGAGCAGTACTTC.

The gene calls are TRBV7-9 and TRBJ1-2; tentative D call: TRBD1 (5 bases). Looked up from germline, CDR1 is SEHNR and CDR2 is FQNEAQ (reference sequence). This CDR3 is built from 14 residues. The ends were cut back, 7 bases at V and 6 bases at J, with 18 bases in the middle. CDR3 bases: TGTGCCAGCAAACGGGGAGGGGTTGAAGATGGCTACACCTTC. Amino acid sequence: CASKRGGVEDGYTF.

The chain couples TRBV28 to TRBJ1-1; D remains ambiguous. Germline loops: CDR1 MDHEN, CDR2 SYDVKM. The V gene lost 4 bases and the J gene lost 7 bases, with 13 bases spanning the gap. This CDR3 region has 13 residues. The CDR3 nucleotides are TGTGCCAGCAGTTCGATTCTTACACGTGAAGCTTTCTTT. It is translated as CASSSILTREAFF.

The chain links TRBV5-5 to TRBJ2-1; D call uncertain. CDR3 length equals 13 residues. From germline, CDR1 is SGHKS and CDR2 YYEKEE (reference sequence). The V gene lost 1 base and the J gene lost 0 bases, with 2 bases spanning the gap. The CDR3 loop is CASSLSSYNEQFF. The CDR3 bases are TGTGCCAGCAGCTTGAGCTCCTACAATGAGCAGTTCTTC.

In its sample, this clone was seen a few times. This chain uses TRBV19 with TRBJ1-5; D gene uncertain. Germline lookup yields CDR1 LNHDA and CDR2 SQIVND (reference sequence). V was shortened by 5 bases and J by 6 bases, with 17 bases between the two germline ends. This CDR3 has 15 amino acids. CDR3 in amino acids: CASSLPPGKSQPQHF. The CDR3 region has the DNA TGTGCCAGTAGTCTCCCCCCGGGCAAAAGTCAGCCCCAGCATTTT.

The chain uses TRBV11-3 and TRBJ2-1; 10 bases are a match to TRBD1. Germline trimming cut 0 bases from V and 4 bases from J; bases unmatched to any gene: 0. The V gene's germline CDR1 is SGHNT and CDR2 YENEEA. The CDR3 extends over 15 amino acids. CDR3: CASSLEGQGYNEQFF. The CDR3 DNA sequence: TGTGCCAGCAGCTTAGAGGGACAGGGGTACAATGAGCAGTTCTTC.

The chain is built from TRBV2 and TRBJ2-4, with TRBD2 matching 10 bases. From germline, CDR1 is SNHLY and CDR2 FYNNEI. J gave up 5 bases and V 5 bases, and 3 bases lay outside the gene matches. The CDR3 sequence is 14 residues long. The DNA for the CDR3 is TGTGCCAGCAGTTTTGGGACTAGCGAAAACATTCAGTACTTC. Translating gives CASSFGTSENIQYF.

V and J are TRBV11-2 and TRBJ1-1; D is unclear. CDR1 and CDR2 (germline): SGHAT, FQNNGV. The CDR3 sequence is 14 residues long. The V end lost 5 bases, the J end lost 4 bases, and 14 bases lay between the germline ends. The DNA of the CDR3 is TGTGCCAGCAGCCTACGGGGTGCGAGCACTGAAGCTTTCTTT. This codes for CASSLRGASTEAFF.

This chain connects TRBV6-6 to TRBJ2-7; 8 nucleotides align to TRBD1. J was trimmed by 2 bases and V by 4 bases; bases with no gene match: 4. Germline CDR1 MNHNY, CDR2 SVGAGI (reference sequence). The CDR3 length is 14 residues. The CDR3, as DNA: TGTGCCAGCAGTTTCACAGGGGGTCCCTACGAGCAGTACTTC. It translates to CASSFTGGPYEQYF.

On this clone itself: One junction end does not reproduce the germline sequence, and a read error may be involved. The chain uses TRBV7-7 and TRBJ2-5, with 11 bases fitting TRBD2. The CDR3 runs 15 residues. Germline V lookup: CDR1 SSHAT, CDR2 FNYEAQ (reference sequence). The CDR3 region is CASSLAGGYQETQYF. The CDR3 region has the DNA TGTGCTAGCAGCTTAGCGGGGGGGTACCAAGAGACCCAGTACTTC. The variable domain in full, completed from reference TRBV7-7 and TRBJ2-5, reads GAGVSQSPRYKVTKRGQDVTLRCDPISSHATLYWYQQALGQGPEFLTYFNYEAQPDKSGLPSDRFSAERPEGSISTLTIQRTEQRDSAMYRCASSLAGGYQETQYFGPGTRLLVL.